The 7 T cell receptor beta chains in this list originate from one sample, sequenced in a study of T cell repertoires and HLA-DP antigens (dated by TCRdb to 2017 to 2018). The library was built by means of the immunoSEQ multiplex PCR assay. TCRdb holds this immuneACCESS table with in-frame rearrangements only. Some clones are missing; in checked studies, unresolved V genes explain under half, and the rest has no known cause. This sample has some 110,000 clones in its table, and 90% to 95% of those were observed once. The ten largest clones add up to less than 0.35% of the sample. No cognate antigen is known for these TCRs. Sequencing was performed on CD4+ T cells from PBMCs. These receptors all come from a young woman in good health and CMV-seronegative.

This clone came up a few times. The chain employs TRBV5-3 and TRBJ2-2; D is tentatively TRBD1 or TRBD2 (5 bases each). TRBV5-3 is classed as an ORF, of uncertain function. There are 14 residues in the CDR3. Trimming took 0 bases from V and 6 from J, leaving 9 bases between them. The CDR3 here is CARSLGGVAGELFF. The CDR3 region has the DNA TGTGCCAGAAGCTTGGGAGGGGTGGCCGGGGAGCTGTTTTTT.

The rearrangement joins TRBV30 to TRBJ2-7; 8 positions match TRBD1. The germline V gene encodes CDR1 GTSNPN and CDR2 SVGIG (reference sequence). The CDR3 is 15 residues long. Losses at the gene ends were 1 base for V and 4 bases for J; bases not matched to a gene: 9. The chain's CDR3 is CAWSGRVTGVYEQYF. CDR3 in DNA: TGTGCCTGGAGTGGGCGGGTGACAGGGGTGTACGAGCAGTACTTC. Combining the CDR3 with reference TRBV30 and TRBJ2-7 gives the whole variable domain SQTIHQWPATLVQPVGSPLSLECTVEGTSNPNLYWYRQAAGRGLQLLFYSVGIGQISSEVPQNLSASRPQDRQFILSSKKLLLSDSGFYLCAWSGRVTGVYEQYFGPGTRLTVT.

The V and J genes are TRBV5-1 and TRBJ1-6; D unclear. This CDR3 comprises 17 residues. Germline V gene lookup returns CDR1 SGHRS and CDR2 YFSETQ. V lost 1 base, J lost 0 bases, and 11 bases lay in between. CDR3 region: CASSLSPLNSYNSPLHF. For the CDR3, the DNA is TGCGCCAGCAGCTTGAGTCCGCTTAACTCCTATAATTCACCCCTCCACTTT.

This chain uses TRBV6-5 with TRBJ1-2; 7 nucleotides line up with TRBD1. The junction had 5 bases not matched to a gene; V was cut back by 5 bases and J by 5 bases. Germline-derived CDR1 and CDR2 are MNHEY and SVGAGI. CDR3 size: 13 residues. CDR3 sequence reads: CASSDRAWYGYTF. The CDR3 DNA reads as TGTGCCAGCAGTGACAGGGCCTGGTATGGCTACACCTTC.

The chain couples TRBV18 to TRBJ2-3, with D possibly TRBD2 on 7 matching bases. Between the trimmed V and J ends, which lost 5 bases and 6 bases, there was a span of 12 bases. Per the germline V gene, CDR1 is KGHSH and CDR2 is LQKENI. The CDR3 has 13 residues. CDR3: CASSVGGPDTQYF. CDR3 in DNA: TGTGCCAGCTCAGTCGGGGGGCCCGATACGCAGTATTTT.

CDR3 loop: CASSLDTLISGNTIYF. For the CDR3, the DNA is TGCGCCAGCAGCTTAGACACTCTTATCTCTGGAAACACCATATATTTT. V gene TRBV5-1 combines with J gene TRBJ1-3; no reliable D call. Trimming pared 2 bases from V and 0 bases from J, leaving 12 bases between. This CDR3 contains 16 residues. CDR1 is SGHRS, CDR2 YFSETQ, per germline.

The gene calls are TRBV4-1 and TRBJ2-2, with 8 bases matching TRBD1. CDR3 size: 18 residues. Trimming cost V 0 bases and J 2 bases; bases outside gene matches: 8. Germline-derived CDR1 and CDR2 are MGHRA and YSYEKL. The DNA of the CDR3 is TGCGCCAGCAGCCAAGATTTCTGGCAGGGGGCTAACACCGGGGAGCTGTTTTTT. It encodes CASSQDFWQGANTGELFF.